The 10 T cell receptor beta chains listed next were all sequenced from one sample in a study of blood T cell repertoires in COVID-19 (dated by TCRdb to the early 2020s). Receptors were amplified or captured by the immunoSEQ multiplex PCR assay. In TCRdb, the immuneACCESS table is reduced to in-frame sequences with V and J assigned. These tables do not hold every clone; where another copy was compared, an unresolved V gene accounts for under half, and the others remain unexplained. The sample has 250,000 to 350,000 clones on record, about 90% of them singletons. The top ten clonotypes cover 10% to 12% of the sample. The sample consisted of peripheral blood. Receptor source: a woman in her 30s with COVID-19, enrolled during active disease.

V gene TRBV2 combines with J gene TRBJ2-7; 7 bases line up with TRBD2. After removal of 6 bases from V and 0 bases from J, the junction contained 5 bases not matched to a gene. The V gene's germline CDR1 is SNHLY and CDR2 FYNNEI. The CDR3 loop spans 14 amino acids. The CDR3 bases are TGTGCCAGCAGCCGCGGGGGAAACTCCTACGAGCAGTACTTC. Amino acid sequence: CASSRGGNSYEQYF.

This clone showed up just a few times. This sequence joins TRBV5-5 and TRBJ1-6; D call uncertain. V lost 1 base to trimming and J lost 7 bases, with 6 bases between them. CDR1 and CDR2 from the germline V gene are SGHKS and YYEKEE (reference sequence). The CDR3 consists of 13 residues. CDR3 sequence: CASSLIENSPLHF. CDR3 sequence (DNA): TGTGCCAGCAGCTTGATCGAGAATTCACCCCTCCACTTT.

This rearrangement joins TRBV3-1 (or the pseudogene TRBV3-2) to TRBJ2-1; TRBD1 might be the D (6 bases). V was trimmed by 4 bases and J by 6 bases, leaving 19 bases between them. The CDR3 has 16 amino acids. Germline CDR1 is LGHDT and CDR2 is YNNKEL (reference sequence). In nucleotides, the CDR3 is TGTGCCAGCAGCCGAGGAACAGGGTTGGCTTTCAATGAGCAGTTCTTC. This translates into CASSRGTGLAFNEQFF.

V usage is TRBV4-3 and J usage is TRBJ2-1, with D perhaps TRBD2 (5 bases). CDR1 and CDR2 from the germline V gene are LGHNA and YSLEER. Trimming left V 0 bases short and J 5 bases short, with 11 bases between. The CDR3 is 15 amino acids. CDR3: CASSQDLQRDNEQFF. The CDR3 DNA reads as TGCGCCAGCAGCCAAGATCTACAGAGGGACAATGAGCAGTTCTTC.

This chain connects TRBV4-3 to TRBJ2-1; a possible D gene is TRBD2 (5 bases). Germline V gives CDR1 LGHNA, CDR2 YSLEER. V was trimmed by 0 bases and J by 7 bases, leaving 10 bases between them. The CDR3 is 14 residues long. CDR3 sequence: CASSQDARGNEQFF. The CDR3 region has the DNA TGCGCCAGCAGCCAAGATGCCAGAGGGAATGAGCAGTTCTTC.

This chain joins TRBV4-3 and TRBJ2-4; 13 bases match TRBD2. The CDR3 has 21 amino acids. The germline gives CDR1 LGHNA, CDR2 YSLEER. Unmatched junction bases numbered 20, after V lost 0 bases and J lost 9 bases. DNA of the CDR3: TGCGCCAGCAGCCAAGAACATCACAGGGCAACTAGCGGGAGGGCCCTGGGCATTCAGTACTTC. Translated: CASSQEHHRATSGRALGIQYF.

The rearrangement uses TRBV9 and TRBJ2-2, with TRBD2 matching 12 bases. The ends lost 8 bases at V and 6 bases at J; junction bases unmatched: 14. The CDR3 sequence is 17 residues long. Germline V gene lookup returns CDR1 SGDLS and CDR2 YYNGEE. CDR3 sequence: CASGQGSSGRAAGELFF. The CDR3 DNA reads as TGTGCCAGTGGACAGGGGTCTAGCGGGAGGGCCGCCGGGGAGCTGTTTTTT.

V is TRBV5-5 and J is TRBJ2-5; D perhaps matches TRBD1 (7 bases). The V end lost 2 bases, the J end lost 4 bases, and 9 bases lay between the germline ends. CDR3 size: 13 residues. The germline V gene encodes CDR1 SGHKS and CDR2 YYEKEE (reference sequence). CDR3 DNA: TGTGCCAGCAGCTTTCAGGGGGGAGAGACCCAGTACTTC. Its protein product is CASSFQGGETQYF.

This clone appeared a single time. The rearrangement joins TRBV10-3 to TRBJ1-4, with D tentatively TRBD1 (5 bases). Deletions cut 4 bases from V and 8 bases from J, with 14 bases between. This CDR3 has 14 amino acids. CDR1 and CDR2 (germline): ENHRY, SYGVKD. The CDR3 DNA follows: TGTGCCATCAGTGTTGGTCAGGGAAAAGAAAAACTGTTTTTT. Protein: CAISVGQGKEKLFF.

The chain carries TRBV11-1 and TRBJ2-5; D remains ambiguous. The CDR3 contains 11 residues. V shed 4 bases and J shed 8 bases, with 8 bases lying between them. Germline CDR1 SGHAT, CDR2 FQDESV (reference sequence). The CDR3 DNA sequence: TGTGCCAGCAGCTCAGGATTTACCCAGTACTTC. It yields the protein CASSSGFTQYF.